These 27 T cell receptor beta chains were all obtained from the same sample, sequenced in a study of PD-L1 blockade in urothelial cancer. Clones were read by immunoSEQ multiplex PCR, and TCRdb kept only the in-frame ones, dropping some. Altogether tens of thousands of clones are present, around 83% being singletons, with the ten largest covering over 2%. Described time point: pretreatment peripheral blood. The sequenced sample was PBMCs, obtained around atezolizumab (anti-PD-L1) treatment. The receptors derive from a man aged 55-75 years with urothelial cancer.

The rearrangement joins TRBV14 to TRBJ2-1; 11 nucleotides align to TRBD1. Trimming at V came to 4 bases and at J to 8 bases, leaving 4 bases not matched to a gene. Germline-derived CDR1 and CDR2 are SGHDN and FVKESK. The CDR3 extends over 14 amino acids. In DNA, the CDR3 is TGTGCCAGCAGCCGGACAGGGGGCATCTATGAGCAGTTCTTC. Its translation: CASSRTGGIYEQFF.

This chain links TRBV19 with TRBJ2-7, with 8 bases identical to TRBD1. Germline CDR1 LNHDA, CDR2 SQIVND (reference sequence). The CDR3 consists of 15 residues. The V gene end was trimmed by 6 bases and the J gene end by 0 bases; junction bases not matched to a gene: 7. Here the CDR3 DNA reads TGTGCCAGTAGCCCTGCAGGGGGCAACTCCTACGAGCAGTACTTC. Translated, it gives CASSPAGGNSYEQYF.

The chain recombines TRBV7-3 with TRBJ1-1, with no clear D. V lost 2 bases, J lost 4 bases, and 11 bases lay in between. The CDR3 covers 14 residues. Germline V CDR1 and CDR2: SGHTA, FQGTGA. CDR3 region: CASSLPGMGTEAFF. The CDR3 nucleotides are TGTGCCAGCAGCTTACCAGGCATGGGCACTGAAGCTTTCTTT.

This clone has a handful of counts. The CDR3 DNA follows: TGTGCCAGCAGGTCTCGAGCGGGGCTAAACGAGCAGTACTTC. Protein: CASRSRAGLNEQYF. V gene TRBV2 combines with J gene TRBJ2-7, with TRBD2 matching 7 bases. The CDR3 extends over 14 amino acids. Germline-derived CDR1 and CDR2 are SNHLY and FYNNEI. V trimming: 6 bases; J trimming: 5 bases; junction bases outside the gene matches: 10.

The genes are TRBV7-2 and TRBJ2-5; D is perhaps TRBD2 (7 bases). Germline loops: CDR1 SGHTA, CDR2 FQGNSA. CDR3 length: 16 residues. Trimming cost V 2 bases and J 5 bases, with 18 bases left between them. The CDR3 coding sequence is TGTGCCAGCAGCTTAATAGGAAACGGGGGGCTCGAGACCCAGTACTTC. Its protein product is CASSLIGNGGLETQYF.

The chain couples TRBV10-3 to TRBJ1-2; no definite D call. CDR1 is ENHRY and CDR2 is SYGVKD in the germline V gene. V was cut by 10 bases and J by 2 bases, with 14 bases left in between. CDR3 size: 13 residues. CDR3 in amino acids: CANSEDGNYGYTF. CDR3 in DNA: TGTGCCAATTCTGAGGATGGGAACTATGGCTACACCTTC.

This chain joins TRBV28 and TRBJ2-3, with TRBD1 matching 9 bases. The CDR3 spans 14 residues. CDR1 is MDHEN, CDR2 SYDVKM, per germline. V lost 5 bases and J lost 4; bases outside the gene matches: 4. The CDR3 reads CASSPRTGADTQYF. The DNA of the CDR3 is TGTGCCAGCAGTCCCAGGACAGGGGCAGATACGCAGTATTTT.

The V gene is TRBV7-9, the J gene TRBJ1-3; 9 bases match TRBD1. After removal of 4 bases from V and 0 bases from J, the junction contained 4 bases not matched to a gene. Germline V lookup: CDR1 SEHNR, CDR2 FQNEAQ (reference sequence). There are 16 residues in the CDR3. The CDR3: CASSSTGGPSGNTIYF. The CDR3 coding sequence is TGTGCCAGCAGCTCGACAGGGGGACCCTCTGGAAACACCATATATTTT.

CDR3: CASSLGLTEGNTIYF. DNA of the CDR3: TGTGCCAGCAGCTTAGGATTGACAGAAGGAAACACCATATATTTT. J is TRBJ1-3 and V is TRBV13, with D perhaps TRBD1 (5 bases). Germline CDR1 and CDR2: PRHDT and FYEKMQ (reference sequence). V was trimmed by 0 bases and J by 4 bases, leaving 10 bases between them. This CDR3 region has 15 residues. The whole variable domain, filled in from reference TRBV13 and TRBJ1-3, reads AAGVIQSPRHLIKEKRETATLKCYPIPRHDTVYWYQQGPGQDPQFLISFYEKMQSDKGSIPDRFSAQQFSDYHSELNMSSLELGDSALYFCASSLGLTEGNTIYFGEGSWLTVV.

This chain uses TRBV4-1 with TRBJ1-1; 9 bases line up with TRBD1. Germline V gives CDR1 MGHRA, CDR2 YSYEKL. Trimming cost V 5 bases and J 1 base; bases outside gene matches: 5. This CDR3 is 15 amino acids long. The DNA for the CDR3 is TGCGCCAGCAGCGTAAGGGACAGGGAGAACACTGAAGCTTTCTTT. The encoded protein is CASSVRDRENTEAFF.

This chain connects TRBV6-5 to TRBJ2-5; 7 bases fit TRBD2. With 6 bases clipped from V and 0 bases from J, the junction kept 4 bases outside the gene matches. This CDR3 contains 14 residues. Germline-derived CDR1 and CDR2 are MNHEY and SVGAGI. The CDR3 coding sequence is TGTGCCAGCAGCCCCGGGGGGAACCAAGAGACCCAGTACTTC. Protein sequence: CASSPGGNQETQYF.

The genes are TRBV5-1 and TRBJ1-6, with D possibly matching TRBD1 (5 bases). The CDR3 contains 15 residues. V was cut by 0 bases and J by 11 bases, with 15 bases left in between. In germline, CDR1 is SGHRS, CDR2 YFSETQ. CDR3 DNA sequence: TGCGCCAGCAGCTTGGAAGGGGCGGGATTCACACCCCTCCACTTT. Translating it yields CASSLEGAGFTPLHF.

In regard to this clone: One end of the junction varies from germline; a read error may be responsible. J is TRBJ1-1 and V is TRBV6-1; D is undetermined. The CDR3 runs to 13 residues. Germline CDR1 is MNHNS and CDR2 is SASEGT. CDR3 loop: CASGEVQITEAFF. The CDR3 nucleotides read TGTGCCAGCGGTGAGGTCCAGATCACTGAAGCTTTCTTT.

This clone was seen a single time. The CDR3 region has the DNA TGTGCCAGCAGCTTGATCCGGCTAGCGGGAGAAGATACGCAGTATTTT. It specifies CASSLIRLAGEDTQYF. J is TRBJ2-3 and V is TRBV11-2, with TRBD2 matching over 10 bases. Germline CDR1 reads SGHAT; CDR2 reads FQNNGV. The CDR3 sequence is 16 residues long. Trimming removed 3 bases from V and 5 bases from J; junction bases left unmatched: 8.

The chain recombines TRBV7-3 with TRBJ2-3, with 9 bases lining up with TRBD2. Germline-derived CDR1 and CDR2 are SGHTA and FQGTGA. This CDR3 comprises 18 residues. The J segment lost 5 bases and the V segment lost 4 bases, leaving 16 bases of the junction unmatched. CDR3 sequence: CASSSPANLAGHEDTQYF. CDR3 bases: TGTGCCAGCAGCTCGCCCGCTAATCTAGCGGGGCATGAAGATACGCAGTATTTT.

The chain joins TRBV28 to TRBJ2-3; a weak D match, TRBD2 (5 bases). CDR1 is MDHEN, CDR2 SYDVKM, per germline. This CDR3 is 12 amino acids long. Trimming removed 4 bases at V and 8 bases at J, with 10 bases between. This CDR3 reads CASSSPRGTQYF. CDR3 in DNA: TGTGCCAGCAGTTCCCCCCGGGGTACGCAGTATTTT.

The V gene is TRBV5-1, the J gene TRBJ1-4; no firm D call. Germline values: CDR1 SGHRS, CDR2 YFSETQ. With 2 bases removed from V and 2 bases from J, the gap between germline ends came to 16 bases. This CDR3 has 17 residues. CDR3 bases: TGCGCCAGCAGCTTACCATCCTCGGGTGGCACTAATGAAAAACTGTTTTTT. Translation: CASSLPSSGGTNEKLFF.

In its sample, this clone was seen once. The rearrangement links TRBV30 to TRBJ1-3, with D perhaps TRBD1 (6 bases). This CDR3 has 15 residues. Trimming pared 3 bases from V and 1 base from J, leaving 13 bases between. Germline V gives CDR1 GTSNPN, CDR2 SVGIG (reference sequence). The CDR3 DNA reads as TGTGCCTGGAGAACTACCAGGGGATCTGGAAACACCATATATTTT. It specifies CAWRTTRGSGNTIYF.

The V call is TRBV7-2, the J call TRBJ1-6; D remains ambiguous. V shed 6 bases and J shed 7 bases, with 7 bases lying between them. CDR3 length: 12 amino acids. Germline-derived CDR1 and CDR2 are SGHTA and FQGNSA. The DNA for the CDR3 is TGTGCCAGCAGTCATAGCAATTCACCCCTCCACTTT. Its translation is CASSHSNSPLHF. Full variable domain (rest looked up from reference TRBV7-2 and TRBJ1-6): GAGVSQSPSNKVTEKGKDVELRCDPISGHTALYWYRQSLGQGLEFLIYFQGNSAPDKSGLPSDRFSAERTGGSVSTLTIQRTQQEDSAVYLCASSHSNSPLHFGNGTRLTVT.

The V call is TRBV6-5, the J call TRBJ2-5; TRBD2 aligns across 10 bases. Unmatched junction bases numbered 5, after V lost 5 bases and J lost 5 bases. The CDR3 sequence is 14 residues long. Germline CDR1 MNHEY, CDR2 SVGAGI. This CDR3 reads CASSTSGRGETQYF. CDR3 DNA: TGTGCCAGCAGTACGAGCGGGAGGGGGGAGACCCAGTACTTC.

V is TRBV19 and J is TRBJ2-1; 8 nucleotides line up with TRBD2. Germline CDR1 reads LNHDA; CDR2 reads SQIVND (reference sequence). The CDR3 runs to 17 residues. V was clipped by 0 bases and J by 7 bases; unmatched bases: 11. DNA of the CDR3: TGTGCCAGTAGTATAGATCCAGGGGCGGGAGGTTGGAATGAGCAGTTCTTC. Amino acids: CASSIDPGAGGWNEQFF.

The rearrangement joins TRBV18 to TRBJ2-3, with 9 bases aligning to TRBD2. CDR1 and CDR2 (germline): KGHSH, LQKENI. V was clipped by 5 bases and J by 0 bases; unmatched bases: 0. The CDR3 runs 14 residues. CDR3 region: CASSAGGSTDTQYF. The CDR3 DNA sequence: TGTGCCAGCTCAGCGGGGGGGAGCACAGATACGCAGTATTTT.

V and J are TRBV5-6 and TRBJ2-3; 10 bases fit TRBD2. Germline trimming cut 4 bases from V and 3 bases from J; bases unmatched to any gene: 5. Germline-derived CDR1 and CDR2 are SGHDT and YYEEEE. This CDR3 region has 15 residues. Written as DNA, the CDR3 is TGTGCCAGCAGCGCGGGACTAGCGACGACAGATACGCAGTATTTT. Translation gives CASSAGLATTDTQYF.

This rearrangement joins TRBV14 to TRBJ2-1, with 10 bases aligning to TRBD1. CDR1 is SGHDN and CDR2 is FVKESK in the germline V gene. V dropped 1 base and J dropped 7; count of bases not matched to a gene: 4. This CDR3 is built from 15 residues. DNA of the CDR3: TGTGCCAGCAGCCAAGGGGACAGGGGCTATAATGAGCAGTTCTTC. It codes for CASSQGDRGYNEQFF. The full variable domain, completed using reference TRBV14 and TRBJ2-1, is EAGVTQFPSHSVIEKGQTVTLRCDPISGHDNLYWYRRVMGKEIKFLLHFVKESKQDESGMPNNRFLAERTGGTYSTLKVQPAELEDSGVYFCASSQGDRGYNEQFFGPGTRLTVL.

This clone was counted a few times. The chain employs TRBV6-6 and TRBJ1-4; 7 bases are shared with TRBD1. The V gene's germline CDR1 is MNHNY and CDR2 SVGAGI (reference sequence). The CDR3 contains 14 residues. The V gene end was trimmed by 2 bases and the J gene end by 12 bases; junction bases not matched to a gene: 9. The CDR3 loop reads CASSYGTDRGELFF. In DNA, the CDR3 is TGTGCCAGCAGTTACGGGACAGACCGCGGGGAACTGTTTTTT.

The chain employs TRBV19 and TRBJ2-1; a weak D match, TRBD2 (6 bases). The CDR3 is 17 residues long. Germline V gene sequence: CDR1 LNHDA, CDR2 SQIVND (reference sequence). V lost 0 bases to trimming and J lost 9 bases, with 21 bases between them. The CDR3 nucleotides read TGTGCCAGTAGTATAGACCGCTGGCGCGGGACTCTCGGTGAGCAGTTCTTC. Translating gives CASSIDRWRGTLGEQFF.

The V and J genes are TRBV7-8 and TRBJ2-7; TRBD1 matches 7 bases. CDR1 SGHVS and CDR2 FQNEAQ come from the germline V gene. V lost 5 bases to trimming and J lost 7 bases; unmatched junction nucleotides: 11. This CDR3 has 14 amino acids. The CDR3 region has the DNA TGTGCCAGCAGCCCGCGAGGACAGGTTGGTGAGCAGTACTTC. It is translated as CASSPRGQVGEQYF.